This T cell receptor beta chain was found in a study of blood T cell repertoires in COVID-19. In the study overall: There were acute and convalescent COVID-19 samples, and they came from the United States, Italy and Spain. T cells, B-cell-depleted T cells, or PBMCs provided the cDNA or gDNA that served as material.

The V end was cut by 1 base, the J end by 2 bases, with 6 bases between. From germline, CDR1 is SGHTA and CDR2 FQGNSA. CDR3 length: 14 amino acids. In the source study's methods: Scientists estimated how many nucleated cells there were by amplifying reference gene primers. Sequenced by immunoSEQ multiplex PCR; TCRdb stores in-frame clones only, minus some. That table is the source of V, J and clone size, and D and trimming were worked out from the DNA. The sample consists of about 170,000 clones, 80% to 85% of them appearing once. This clone was counted once. Sequenced sample: peripheral blood. V gene TRBV7-2 combines with J gene TRBJ1-3; the D is unclear. The clonotype originates from an older man with active or convalescent COVID-19. The CDR3 sequence is CASSLDSPGNTIYF. In nucleotides, the CDR3 is TGTGCCAGCAGCTTAGATAGTCCTGGAAACACCATATATTTT.